This TCR beta chain was captured in a study of CD8 T cells in ankylosing spondylitis. General study points: From matched ankylosing spondylitis synovial fluid, disease-linked clones were reportedly recovered at significantly enriched levels. CD8+ cells made up the disease-linked clones, which were relatively rare in peripheral blood. Seemingly characteristic of ankylosing spondylitis blood was a TCR beta motif consisting of about 8 highly homologous variants.

TCRdb re-called the 5' RACE reads through MiXCR, storing one row per CDR3 protein. The data contain 130,000 to 150,000 distinct CDR3 sequences, roughly 8% of them singletons. A note on this clonotype: Antigen: not known.

The V gene end was trimmed by 6 bases and the J gene end by 11 bases; junction bases not matched to a gene: 16. The germline V gene has CDR1 MNHNS and CDR2 SASEGT. This CDR3 has 16 residues. The specimen was synovial fluid, either unsorted or a sorted T cell fraction (not recorded which). The chain employs TRBV6-1 and TRBJ2-1; 10 positions match TRBD2. The TCR comes from a male donor with ankylosing spondylitis. CDR3 coding DNA: TGTGCCAGCAGCCGAGGGAGGCTAGCGGGAGAAAGTAAGCAGTTCTTC. Translation: CASSRGRLAGESKQFF.